Below are 4 T cell receptor beta chains sequenced from a single sample in a study of siplizumab effects on memory and regulatory T cells. Assay used: immunoSEQ multiplex PCR; TCRdb lists only in-frame clones, some missing. There are 110,000 or so clones in the sample; 92% occur only once, and 0.65% to 0.9% lies in the top ten. The source material was Tregs sorted from blood. The receptor set was obtained from a human donor in good health.

The chain employs TRBV7-9 and TRBJ1-2; maybe TRBD1 (6 bases). Trimming pared 1 base from V and 3 bases from J, leaving 9 bases between. In germline, CDR1 is SEHNR, CDR2 FQNEAQ (reference sequence). The CDR3 sequence is 14 residues long. Here the CDR3 DNA reads TGTGCCAGCAGCTTAGGGGCAGGGGACTATGGCTACACCTTC. This gives the protein CASSLGAGDYGYTF. The variable domain in full, completed from reference TRBV7-9 and TRBJ1-2, reads DTGVSQNPRHKITKRGQNVTFRCDPISEHNRLYWYRQTLGQGPEFLTYFQNEAQLEKSRLLSDRFSAERPKGSFSTLEIQRTEQGDSAMYLCASSLGAGDYGYTFGSGTRLTVV.

The chain recombines TRBV6-1 with TRBJ1-2; no clear D gene. Germline V gene sequence: CDR1 MNHNS, CDR2 SASEGT. This CDR3 has 13 amino acids. V shed 6 bases and J shed 8 bases, with 16 bases lying between them. DNA of the CDR3: TGTGCCAGCAGGTCCGAGGGCCCCAGCGGCTACACCTTC. Its translation is CASRSEGPSGYTF.

This rearrangement joins TRBV6-5 to TRBJ1-5; D not certain. The V end was cut by 8 bases, the J end by 5 bases, with 10 bases between. Per germline, CDR1 MNHEY and CDR2 SVGAGI. The CDR3 has 12 residues. The CDR3 protein is CASGPRYQPQHF. In DNA form, the CDR3 reads TGTGCCAGCGGACCTAGGTATCAGCCCCAGCATTTT.

The V and J genes are TRBV7-9 and TRBJ1-4; unclear D gene. V was clipped by 5 bases and J by 7 bases, with 5 bases between them. Germline CDR1 reads SEHNR; CDR2 reads FQNEAQ (reference sequence). CDR3 length: 11 residues. The CDR3 loop is CASSRFEKLFF. The DNA for the CDR3 is TGTGCCAGCAGCAGGTTTGAAAAACTGTTTTTT.